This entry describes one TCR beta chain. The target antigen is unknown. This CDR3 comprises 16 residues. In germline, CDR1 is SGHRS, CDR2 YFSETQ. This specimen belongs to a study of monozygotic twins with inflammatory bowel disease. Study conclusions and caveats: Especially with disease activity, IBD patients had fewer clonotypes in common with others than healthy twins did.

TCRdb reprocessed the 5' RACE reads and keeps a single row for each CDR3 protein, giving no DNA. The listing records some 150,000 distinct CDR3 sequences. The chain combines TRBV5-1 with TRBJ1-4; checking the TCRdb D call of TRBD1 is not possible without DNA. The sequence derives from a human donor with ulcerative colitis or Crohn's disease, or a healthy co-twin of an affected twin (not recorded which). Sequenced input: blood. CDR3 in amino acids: CASSLVQQGEDEKLFF.